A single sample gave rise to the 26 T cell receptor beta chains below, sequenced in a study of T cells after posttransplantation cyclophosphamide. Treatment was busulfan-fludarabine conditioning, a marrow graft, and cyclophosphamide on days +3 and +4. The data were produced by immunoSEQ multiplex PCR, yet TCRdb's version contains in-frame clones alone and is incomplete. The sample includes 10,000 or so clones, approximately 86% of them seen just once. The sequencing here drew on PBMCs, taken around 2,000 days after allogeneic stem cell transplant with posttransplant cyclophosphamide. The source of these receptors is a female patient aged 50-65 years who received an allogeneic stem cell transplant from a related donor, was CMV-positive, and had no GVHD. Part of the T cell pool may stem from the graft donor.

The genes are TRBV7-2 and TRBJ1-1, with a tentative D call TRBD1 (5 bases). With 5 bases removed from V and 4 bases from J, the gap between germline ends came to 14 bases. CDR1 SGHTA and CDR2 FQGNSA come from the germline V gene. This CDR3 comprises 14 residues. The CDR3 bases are TGTGCCAGCAGCACCCAGGGCCGCGGCACTGAAGCTTTCTTT. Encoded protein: CASSTQGRGTEAFF.

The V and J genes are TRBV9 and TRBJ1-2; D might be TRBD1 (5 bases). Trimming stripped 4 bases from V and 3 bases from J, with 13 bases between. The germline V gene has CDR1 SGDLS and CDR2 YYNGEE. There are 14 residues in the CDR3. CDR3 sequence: CASSSRVGDYGYTF. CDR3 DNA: TGTGCCAGCAGCTCCAGGGTAGGGGACTATGGCTACACCTTC. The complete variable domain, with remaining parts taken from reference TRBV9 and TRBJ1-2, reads DSGVTQTPKHLITATGQRVTLRCSPRSGDLSVYWYQQSLDQGLQFLIQYYNGEERAKGNILERFSAQQFPDLHSELNLSSLELGDSALYFCASSSRVGDYGYTFGSGTRLTVV.

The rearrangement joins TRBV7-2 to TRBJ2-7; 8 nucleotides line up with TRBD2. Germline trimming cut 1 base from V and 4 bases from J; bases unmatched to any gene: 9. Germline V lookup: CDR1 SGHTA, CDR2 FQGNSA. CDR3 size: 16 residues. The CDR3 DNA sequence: TGTGCCAGCAGCTTAGTGGGGAGCGGGAGTCGGTACGAGCAGTACTTC. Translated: CASSLVGSGSRYEQYF.

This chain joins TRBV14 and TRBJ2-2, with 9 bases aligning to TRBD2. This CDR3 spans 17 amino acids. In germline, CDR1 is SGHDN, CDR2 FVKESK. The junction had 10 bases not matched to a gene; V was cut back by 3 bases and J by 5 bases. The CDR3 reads CASSHQGLAGGTGELFF. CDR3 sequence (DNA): TGTGCCAGCAGCCACCAGGGACTAGCAGGAGGGACCGGGGAGCTGTTTTTT.

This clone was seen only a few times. The CDR3 spells CASRGDRGYNEQFF. The CDR3 bases are TGTGCCAGCAGGGGGGACAGGGGCTACAATGAGCAGTTCTTC. The chain combines TRBV27 with TRBJ2-1; 10 nucleotides match TRBD1. Trimming took 6 bases from V and 3 from J; bases not matched to a gene: 2. The CDR3 has 14 residues. Germline V gene data show CDR1 as MNHEY and CDR2 as SMNVEV (reference sequence).

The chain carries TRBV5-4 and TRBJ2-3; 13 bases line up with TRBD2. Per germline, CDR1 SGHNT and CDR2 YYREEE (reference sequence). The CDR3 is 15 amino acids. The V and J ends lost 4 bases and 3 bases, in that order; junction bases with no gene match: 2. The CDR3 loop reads CASSPLAGGTDTQYF. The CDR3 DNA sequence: TGTGCCAGCAGCCCACTAGCGGGAGGGACAGATACGCAGTATTTT.

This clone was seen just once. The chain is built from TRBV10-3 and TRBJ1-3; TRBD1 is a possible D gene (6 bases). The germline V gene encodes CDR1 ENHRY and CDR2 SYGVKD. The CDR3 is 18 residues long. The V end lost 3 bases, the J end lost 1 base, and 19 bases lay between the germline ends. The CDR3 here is CAISDLRTASTSGNTIYF. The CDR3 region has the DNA TGTGCCATCAGTGATCTCCGGACAGCGTCTACTTCTGGAAACACCATATATTTT.

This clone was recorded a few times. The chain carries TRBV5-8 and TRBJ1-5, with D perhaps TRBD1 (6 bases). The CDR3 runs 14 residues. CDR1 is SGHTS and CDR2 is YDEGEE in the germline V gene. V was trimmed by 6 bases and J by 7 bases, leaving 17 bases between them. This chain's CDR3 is CASTSWGGVQPQHF. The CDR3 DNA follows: TGTGCCAGCACCTCGTGGGGGGGCGTACAGCCCCAGCATTTT.

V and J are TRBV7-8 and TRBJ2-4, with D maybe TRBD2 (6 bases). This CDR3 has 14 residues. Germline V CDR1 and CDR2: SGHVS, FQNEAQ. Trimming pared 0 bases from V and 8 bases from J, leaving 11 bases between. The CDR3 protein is CASSLALWGDIQYF. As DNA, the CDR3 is TGTGCCAGCAGCTTAGCGCTGTGGGGGGACATTCAGTACTTC.

CDR3 residues: CASTFLPTSYGYTF. The CDR3 DNA follows: TGTGCCAGCACCTTCTTACCTACCTCATATGGCTACACCTTC. V usage is TRBV6-6 and J usage is TRBJ1-2, with D hard to call. Per germline, CDR1 MNHNY and CDR2 SVGAGI (reference sequence). V was shortened by 7 bases and J by 5 bases, with 17 bases between the two germline ends. The CDR3 loop spans 14 amino acids.

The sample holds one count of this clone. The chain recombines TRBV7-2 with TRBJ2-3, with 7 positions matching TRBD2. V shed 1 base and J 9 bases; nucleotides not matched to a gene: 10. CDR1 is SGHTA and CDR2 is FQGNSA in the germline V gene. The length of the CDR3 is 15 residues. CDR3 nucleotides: TGTGCCAGCAGCTTAGGTAGCGGGCCGGGGCGGACGCAGTATTTT. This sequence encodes CASSLGSGPGRTQYF.

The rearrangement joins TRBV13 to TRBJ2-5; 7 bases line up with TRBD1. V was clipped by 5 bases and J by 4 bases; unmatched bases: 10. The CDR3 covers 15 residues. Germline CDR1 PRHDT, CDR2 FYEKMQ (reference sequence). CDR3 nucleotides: TGTGCCAGCAGCCTACCGTCCTGGACAGGAGAGACCCAGTACTTC. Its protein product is CASSLPSWTGETQYF.

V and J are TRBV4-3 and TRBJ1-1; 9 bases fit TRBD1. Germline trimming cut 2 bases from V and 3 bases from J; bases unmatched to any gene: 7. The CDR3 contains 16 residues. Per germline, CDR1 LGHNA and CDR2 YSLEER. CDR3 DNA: TGCGCCAGCAGCCAAATAGCAGGACAGGGGTACACTGAAGCTTTCTTT. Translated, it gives CASSQIAGQGYTEAFF.

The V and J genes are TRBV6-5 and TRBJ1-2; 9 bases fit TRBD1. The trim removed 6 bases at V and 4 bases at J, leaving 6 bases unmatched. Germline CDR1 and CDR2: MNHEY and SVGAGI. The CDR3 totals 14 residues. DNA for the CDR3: TGTGCCAGCAGGGGTCGGGACAGGGCCTATGGCTACACCTTC. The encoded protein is CASRGRDRAYGYTF.

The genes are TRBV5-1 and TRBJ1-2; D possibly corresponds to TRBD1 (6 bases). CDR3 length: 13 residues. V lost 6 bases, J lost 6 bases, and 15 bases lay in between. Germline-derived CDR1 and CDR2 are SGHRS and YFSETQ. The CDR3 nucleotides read TGCGCCAGCACCTTCGCGGGGGGCGATGGCTACACCTTC. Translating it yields CASTFAGGDGYTF.

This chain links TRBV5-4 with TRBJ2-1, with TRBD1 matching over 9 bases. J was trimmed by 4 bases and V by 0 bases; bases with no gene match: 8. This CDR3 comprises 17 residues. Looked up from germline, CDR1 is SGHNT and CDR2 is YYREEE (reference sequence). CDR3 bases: TGTGCCAGCAGCTTGGATCCCCCGGGACAGGGATACAATGAGCAGTTCTTC. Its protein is CASSLDPPGQGYNEQFF. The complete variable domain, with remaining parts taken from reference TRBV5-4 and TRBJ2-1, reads ETGVTQSPTHLIKTRGQQVTLRCSSQSGHNTVSWYQQALGQGPQFIFQYYREEENGRGNFPPRFSGLQFPNYSSELNVNALELDDSALYLCASSLDPPGQGYNEQFFGPGTRLTVL.

CDR3 loop: CASSVQGKVGELFF. CDR3 bases: TGTGCCAGCAGTGTTCAGGGAAAGGTCGGGGAGCTGTTTTTT. The chain uses TRBV2 and TRBJ2-2; D may be TRBD1 (5 bases). V lost 4 bases and J lost 7, with 13 bases in between. The CDR3 extends over 14 amino acids. Germline V gene data show CDR1 as SNHLY and CDR2 as FYNNEI.

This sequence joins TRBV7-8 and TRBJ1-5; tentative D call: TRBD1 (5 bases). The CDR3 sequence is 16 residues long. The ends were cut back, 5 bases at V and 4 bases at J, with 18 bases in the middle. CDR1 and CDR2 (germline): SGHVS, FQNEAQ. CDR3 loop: CASSPEFGTENQPQHF. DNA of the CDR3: TGTGCCAGCAGCCCCGAGTTCGGGACTGAGAATCAGCCCCAGCATTTT.

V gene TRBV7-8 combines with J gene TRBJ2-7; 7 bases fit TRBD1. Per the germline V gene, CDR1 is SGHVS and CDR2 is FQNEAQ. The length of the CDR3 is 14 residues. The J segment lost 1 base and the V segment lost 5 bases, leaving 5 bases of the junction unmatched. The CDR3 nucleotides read TGTGCCAGCAGCCCCACGGGACAGTCCTACGAGCAGTACTTC. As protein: CASSPTGQSYEQYF.

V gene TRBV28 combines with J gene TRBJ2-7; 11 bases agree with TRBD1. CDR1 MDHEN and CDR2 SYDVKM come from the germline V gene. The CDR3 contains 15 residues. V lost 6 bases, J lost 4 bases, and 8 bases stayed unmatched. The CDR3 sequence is CASSAGTGGIYEQYF. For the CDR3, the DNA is TGTGCCAGCAGCGCCGGGACAGGGGGTATTTACGAGCAGTACTTC.

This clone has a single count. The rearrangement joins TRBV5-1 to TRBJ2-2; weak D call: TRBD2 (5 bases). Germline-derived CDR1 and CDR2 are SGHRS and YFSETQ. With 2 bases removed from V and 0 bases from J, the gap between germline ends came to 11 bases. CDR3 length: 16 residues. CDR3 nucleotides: TGCGCCAGCAGCTTTTTGCCGGGGACGAACACCGGGGAGCTGTTTTTT. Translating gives CASSFLPGTNTGELFF. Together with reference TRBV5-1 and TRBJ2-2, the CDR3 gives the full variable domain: KAGVTQTPRYLIKTRGQQVTLSCSPISGHRSVSWYQQTPGQGLQFLFEYFSETQRNKGNFPGRFSGRQFSNSRSEMNVSTLELGDSALYLCASSFLPGTNTGELFFGEGSRLTVL.

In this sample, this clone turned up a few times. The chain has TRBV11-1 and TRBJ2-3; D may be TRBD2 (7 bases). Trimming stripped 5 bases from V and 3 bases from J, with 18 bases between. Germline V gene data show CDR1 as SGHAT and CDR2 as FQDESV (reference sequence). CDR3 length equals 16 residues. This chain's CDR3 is CASSRGGAGRTDTQYF. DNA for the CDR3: TGTGCCAGCAGCCGAGGGGGGGCAGGGAGGACAGATACGCAGTATTTT.

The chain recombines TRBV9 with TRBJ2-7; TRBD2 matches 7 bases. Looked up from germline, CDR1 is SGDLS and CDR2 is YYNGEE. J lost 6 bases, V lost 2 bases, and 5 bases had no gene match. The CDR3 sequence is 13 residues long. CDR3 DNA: TGTGCCAGCAGCGTTGGGACTACTGCCGAGCAGTACTTC. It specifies CASSVGTTAEQYF. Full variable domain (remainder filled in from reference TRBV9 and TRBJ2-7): DSGVTQTPKHLITATGQRVTLRCSPRSGDLSVYWYQQSLDQGLQFLIQYYNGEERAKGNILERFSAQQFPDLHSELNLSSLELGDSALYFCASSVGTTAEQYFGPGTRLTVT.

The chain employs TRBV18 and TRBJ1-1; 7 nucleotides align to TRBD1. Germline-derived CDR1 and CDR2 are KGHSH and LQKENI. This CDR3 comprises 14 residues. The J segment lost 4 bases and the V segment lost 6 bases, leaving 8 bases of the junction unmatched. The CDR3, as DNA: TGTGCCAGCTCCAGGGGGAGCTCAGGCACTGAAGCTTTCTTT. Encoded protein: CASSRGSSGTEAFF. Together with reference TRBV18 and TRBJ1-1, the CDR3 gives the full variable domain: NAGVMQNPRHLVRRRGQEARLRCSPMKGHSHVYWYRQLPEEGLKFMVYLQKENIIDESGMPKERFSAEFPKEGPSILRIQQVVRGDSAAYFCASSRGSSGTEAFFGQGTRLTVV.

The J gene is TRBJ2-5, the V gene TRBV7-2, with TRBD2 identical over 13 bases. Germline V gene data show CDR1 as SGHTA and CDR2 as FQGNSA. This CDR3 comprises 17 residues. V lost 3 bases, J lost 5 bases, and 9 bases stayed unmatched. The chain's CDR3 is CASSFGLAGVPWETQYF. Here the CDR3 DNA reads TGTGCCAGCAGCTTCGGACTAGCGGGAGTCCCTTGGGAGACCCAGTACTTC.

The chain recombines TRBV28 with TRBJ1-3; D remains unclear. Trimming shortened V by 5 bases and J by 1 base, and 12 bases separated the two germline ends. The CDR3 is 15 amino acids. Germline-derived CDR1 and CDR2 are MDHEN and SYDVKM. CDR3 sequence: CASSPSAGSGNTIYF. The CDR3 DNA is TGTGCCAGCAGTCCCTCGGCGGGGTCTGGAAACACCATATATTTT.